The next 27 T cell receptor beta chains were all read from a single sample in a study of spatial heterogeneity in lung cancer. Time point described: sample taken at primary tumor resection. No cell sorting; template was whole RNA from tumor, lung tissue or PBMC. One entry per CDR3 protein results from TCRdb running MiXCR on the 5' RACE reads. The sample contains 3,800 or so distinct CDR3 sequences, about 55% of which appear only once. The material sequenced was PBMCs, taken at surgery. These receptor sequences come from a female donor with early-stage non-small cell lung cancer.

For this clonotype: For a library built for alpha chains, this beta chain is a stray read; little rests on its size. The J gene is TRBJ2-7, the V gene TRBV20-1; D not resolved. Germline assignment: CDR1 DFQATT and CDR2 SNEGSKA (reference sequence). The CDR3 extends over 10 amino acids. Between the trimmed V and J ends, which lost 0 bases and 9 bases, there was a span of 6 bases. The CDR3: CSAREYAQYV. CDR3 in DNA: TGCAGTGCTAGAGAGTATGCGCAGTACGTC.

Details on this clonotype: In a library made to pick up alpha chains, this beta chain is a stray read with a size that means little. The chain is built from TRBV6-6 and TRBJ2-3; 7 bases fit TRBD2. The CDR3 totals 16 residues. V lost 6 bases to trimming and J lost 0 bases; unmatched junction nucleotides: 9. Germline V gene lookup returns CDR1 MNHNY and CDR2 SVGAGI (reference sequence). The CDR3: CASSSQLARSTDTQYF. The CDR3 nucleotides read TGTGCCAGCAGCTCCCAACTAGCGCGAAGCACAGATACGCAGTATTTT.

Turning to this clonotype: With the library built for alpha chains, this beta chain is off target and its frequency is not meaningful. V is TRBV27 and J is TRBJ2-2; no definite D call. This CDR3 region has 12 residues. V gave up 4 bases and J gave up 2 bases, with 2 bases separating them. Germline lookup yields CDR1 MNHEY and CDR2 SMNVEV (reference sequence). The CDR3: CASSSNTGELFF. CDR3 bases: TGTGCCAGCAGTTCAAACACCGGGGAGCTGTTTTTT.

A word on this clonotype: For a library built for alpha chains, this beta chain is a stray read; little rests on its size. The V gene is TRBV28, the J gene TRBJ1-5; unclear D gene. CDR3 length equals 17 residues. The V end was cut by 5 bases, the J end by 3 bases, with 20 bases between. Germline V gives CDR1 MDHEN, CDR2 SYDVKM. This CDR3 reads CASSPDPSRGPNQPQHF. The CDR3 coding sequence is TGTGCCAGCAGTCCGGACCCTTCCCGCGGGCCCAATCAGCCCCAGCATTTT. Together with reference TRBV28 and TRBJ1-5, the CDR3 gives the full variable domain: DVKVTQSSRYLVKRTGEKVFLECVQDMDHENMFWYRQDPGLGLRLIYFSYDVKMKEKGDIPEGYSVSREKKERFSLILESASTNQTSMYLCASSPDPSRGPNQPQHFGDGTRLSIL.

Details on this clonotype: Since the library was made to target alpha chains, this beta chain is a stray read and its abundance is not meaningful. This sequence joins TRBV10-3 and TRBJ2-3, with D possibly matching TRBD2 (6 bases). Trimming stripped 9 bases from V and 0 bases from J, with 16 bases between. Per germline, CDR1 ENHRY and CDR2 SYGVKD. This CDR3 has 15 amino acids. The CDR3 loop reads CAIGGIGPSTDTQYF. DNA of the CDR3: TGTGCCATTGGAGGGATAGGGCCAAGCACAGATACGCAGTATTTT.

Remarks on this clonotype: The library was built for alpha chains, so this beta chain is an off-target read and its size means little. The chain couples TRBV18 to TRBJ2-3; D may be TRBD2 (5 bases). V was pared by 3 bases and J by 10 bases, with 23 bases between. Germline CDR1 and CDR2: KGHSH and LQKENI. The CDR3 covers 16 residues. DNA of the CDR3: TGTGCCAGCTCACCGGAGGTGTCAGGCAGAGGCGATTCGCAGTATTTT. As protein: CASSPEVSGRGDSQYF.

A few counts support this clonotype. Because the library targeted alpha chains, this beta chain is an off-target read whose size means little. The chain has TRBV29-1 and TRBJ2-3; 10 bases are a match to TRBD2. Germline V gives CDR1 SQVTM, CDR2 ANQGSEA. The CDR3 consists of 14 residues. Trimming removed 6 bases from V and 4 bases from J; junction bases left unmatched: 7. For the CDR3, the DNA is TGCAGCGTAAGGCTAGCGGGAGTGCCAGATACGCAGTATTTT. It translates to CSVRLAGVPDTQYF.

In its sample, this clonotype was seen once. The size of this beta chain means little, since it is a stray read in a library made for alpha chains. This chain joins TRBV5-1 and TRBJ2-7; unclear D gene. V was trimmed by 2 bases and J by 2 bases, leaving 8 bases between them. The CDR3 spans 13 residues. Germline V gene sequence: CDR1 SGHRS, CDR2 YFSETQ. DNA for the CDR3: TGCGCCAGCAGCTTACCTAACGCCTACGAGCAGTACTTC. Its translation: CASSLPNAYEQYF.

As concerns this clonotype: The library was built for alpha chains, so this beta chain is an off-target read and its size means little. V gene TRBV5-8 combines with J gene TRBJ2-3; unclear D gene. This CDR3 is 16 amino acids long. From germline, CDR1 is SGHTS and CDR2 YDEGEE. V was shortened by 1 base and J by 0 bases, with 12 bases between the two germline ends. The CDR3 region is CASSLYVGSSTDTQYF. The CDR3 nucleotides read TGTGCCAGCAGCTTGTACGTGGGATCTAGCACAGATACGCAGTATTTT.

To note about this clonotype: Because this beta chain is a stray read in a library intended to capture alpha chains, its abundance should not be given much weight. The chain is built from TRBV12-3 or TRBV12-4 and TRBJ2-3, with 10 bases that match TRBD2. This CDR3 region has 16 residues. V dropped 3 bases and J dropped 3; count of bases not matched to a gene: 6. The CDR3 loop reads CASSLLLAGTTDTQYF. In DNA, the CDR3 is TGTGCCAGCAGTTTGTTACTAGCGGGGACGACAGATACGCAGTATTTT.

For this clonotype: This beta chain is an off-target read within a library intended for alpha chains, so its frequency means little. This chain joins TRBV7-2 and TRBJ2-7; D may be TRBD1 (5 bases). Trimming left V 2 bases short and J 2 bases short, with 13 bases between. The germline V gene has CDR1 SGHTA and CDR2 FQGNSA. The CDR3 consists of 15 residues. The CDR3 DNA follows: TGTGCCAGCAGCTTAACAGGACACACAACCTACGAGCAGTACTTC. Translation: CASSLTGHTTYEQYF.

As regards this clonotype: Since the library was made to target alpha chains, this beta chain is a stray read and its abundance is not meaningful. The genes are TRBV7-9 and TRBJ2-7, with D perhaps matching TRBD1 (6 bases). Germline V gives CDR1 SEHNR, CDR2 FQNEAQ (reference sequence). V shed 5 bases and J shed 3 bases, with 11 bases lying between them. CDR3 size: 13 residues. DNA for the CDR3: TGTGCCAGCAGCCATGACAGGAGCTACGAGCAGTACGTC. Translation: CASSHDRSYEQYV.

This clonotype has only one observation. This beta chain lies outside the target of a library built for alpha chains; its clone size means little. The rearrangement joins TRBV19 to TRBJ2-7, with TRBD1 matching 8 bases. Per the germline V gene, CDR1 is LNHDA and CDR2 is SQIVND (reference sequence). The V and J ends lost 5 bases and 3 bases, in that order; junction bases with no gene match: 3. The CDR3 is made up of 13 amino acids. CDR3 nucleotides: TGTGCCAGTAGTCTGACAGGGGTCTACGAGCAGTACTTC. Amino acid sequence: CASSLTGVYEQYF.

Only one count was recorded for this clonotype. In a library made to pick up alpha chains, this beta chain is a stray read with a size that means little. The chain joins TRBV4-2 to TRBJ2-7; 7 nucleotides line up with TRBD1. This CDR3 has 15 amino acids. V lost 0 bases and J lost 4; bases outside the gene matches: 6. Germline V gene lookup returns CDR1 LGHNA and CDR2 YNFKEQ. CDR3 coding DNA: TGTGCCAGCAGCCAAGAGAGTAACAGGGGTTACGAGCAGTACTTC. It specifies CASSQESNRGYEQYF.

As for this clonotype: In a library made to pick up alpha chains, this beta chain is a stray read with a size that means little. The V gene is TRBV3-1, the J gene TRBJ2-3, with no clear D. This CDR3 has 14 amino acids. V was trimmed by 5 bases and J by 3 bases, leaving 12 bases between them. Germline V CDR1 and CDR2: LGHDT, YNNKEL (reference sequence). The chain's CDR3 is CASSFGSATDTQYF. CDR3 coding DNA: TGTGCCAGCAGCTTCGGATCAGCAACAGATACGCAGTATTTT.

This clonotype was counted a few times. With the library built for alpha chains, this beta chain is off target and its frequency is not meaningful. The rearrangement uses TRBV11-2 and TRBJ2-1; 9 nucleotides line up with TRBD2. The germline CDR1 and CDR2 sequences are SGHAT and FQNNGV. CDR3 size: 16 residues. With V trimmed by 7 bases and J by 6 bases, 13 bases remained unmatched. CDR3 coding DNA: TGTGCCAGCAATGTTCAGGGACTAGCATTTCTCAATGAGCAGTTCTTC. Translating gives CASNVQGLAFLNEQFF. Full variable domain (remainder filled in from reference TRBV11-2 and TRBJ2-1): EAGVAQSPRYKIIEKRQSVAFWCNPISGHATLYWYQQILGQGPKLLIQFQNNGVVDDSQLPKDRFSAERLKGVDSTLKIQPAKLEDSAVYLCASNVQGLAFLNEQFFGPGTRLTVL.

Points on this clonotype: In a library made to pick up alpha chains, this beta chain is a stray read with a size that means little. The CDR3, as DNA: TGTGCCAGCAGCAGACAGTTCGACGAGCAGTACTTC. It specifies CASSRQFDEQYF. The gene calls are TRBV7-9 and TRBJ2-7; tentatively, D is TRBD1 (5 bases). The CDR3 is 12 amino acids. The germline gives CDR1 SEHNR, CDR2 FQNEAQ (reference sequence). The V end was cut by 5 bases, the J end by 5 bases, with 10 bases between.

On this clonotype: Because the library targeted alpha chains, this beta chain is an off-target read whose size means little. V usage is TRBV29-1 and J usage is TRBJ2-5; possibly TRBD1 for D (5 bases). The germline CDR1 and CDR2 sequences are SQVTM and ANQGSEA. The CDR3 spans 13 residues. The V and J ends lost 7 bases and 1 base respectively, with 13 bases between them. CDR3 bases: TGCAGCGCCAGATCAGGGTCCCAAGAGACCCAGTACTTC. This gives the protein CSARSGSQETQYF.

In the case of this clonotype: This beta chain is an unintended read in a library built for alpha chains; its size means little. J is TRBJ2-1 and V is TRBV7-9; TRBD2 matches at 9 bases. The germline gives CDR1 SEHNR, CDR2 FQNEAQ (reference sequence). The V gene end was trimmed by 8 bases and the J gene end by 8 bases; junction bases not matched to a gene: 10. The CDR3 contains 14 residues. In DNA, the CDR3 is TGTGCCAGCTTAGGGGCGGGAGGGCGGCATGAGCAGTTCTTC. Translating it yields CASLGAGGRHEQFF.

Only a few counts were recorded for this clonotype. The size of this beta chain means little, since it is a stray read in a library made for alpha chains. CDR3: CASTFWTSPGELFF. The CDR3 DNA follows: TGCGCCAGCACCTTTTGGACTAGTCCCGGGGAGCTGTTTTTT. The chain couples TRBV10-2 to TRBJ2-2; 7 bases match TRBD2. This CDR3 has 14 amino acids. J lost 6 bases, V lost 7 bases, and 8 bases had no gene match. CDR1 WSHSY and CDR2 SAAADI come from the germline V gene.

With respect to this clonotype: Since the library was made to target alpha chains, this beta chain is a stray read and its abundance is not meaningful. The genes are TRBV9 and TRBJ2-3; 11 bases fit TRBD2. Germline loops: CDR1 SGDLS, CDR2 YYNGEE. Trimming removed 2 bases from V and 5 bases from J; junction bases left unmatched: 1. The CDR3 extends over 14 amino acids. The CDR3 nucleotides read TGTGCCAGCAGCGTTAGCGGGAGGGAAGATACGCAGTATTTT. As protein: CASSVSGREDTQYF.

For this clonotype: This beta chain is an off-target read within a library intended for alpha chains, so its frequency means little. J is TRBJ2-2 and V is TRBV28; D might be TRBD1 (6 bases). CDR1 is MDHEN and CDR2 is SYDVKM in the germline V gene. The CDR3 sequence is 18 residues long. Deletions cut 4 bases from V and 4 bases from J, with 22 bases between. The CDR3 protein is CASSSAGVGLSSTGELFF. CDR3 DNA sequence: TGTGCCAGCAGTTCTGCAGGGGTCGGACTGTCGAGCACCGGGGAGCTGTTTTTT.

On this clonotype: A library prepared for alpha chains yielded this beta chain as an off-target read; its size is of little meaning. V usage is TRBV7-9 and J usage is TRBJ2-2; no clear D gene. The CDR3 spans 15 residues. V shed 6 bases and J shed 1 base, with 12 bases lying between them. Germline V gene data show CDR1 as SEHNR and CDR2 as FQNEAQ (reference sequence). This CDR3 is CASRPDNLNTGELFF. The CDR3 DNA is TGTGCCAGCAGACCCGACAACTTGAACACCGGGGAGCTGTTTTTT.

The table lists this clonotype with a few counts. Being off target in a library aimed at alpha chains, this beta chain has a size of little meaning. The V gene is TRBV10-3, the J gene TRBJ2-3; D gene ambiguous. The germline CDR1 and CDR2 sequences are ENHRY and SYGVKD. Trimming took 0 bases from V and 5 from J, leaving 6 bases between them. This CDR3 region has 13 residues. Written as DNA, the CDR3 is TGTGCCATCAGTGAGTCCCCGTTAGATACGCAGTATTTT. Amino acid sequence: CAISESPLDTQYF.

Concerning this clonotype itself: This beta chain is a stray sequence in a library constructed for alpha chains; its clone size is not meaningful. The J gene is TRBJ2-3, the V gene TRBV7-6; 16 bases align to TRBD2. Germline assignment: CDR1 SGHVS and CDR2 FNYEAQ. V gave up 5 bases and J gave up 4 bases; unmatched junction bases: 9. The CDR3 is made up of 18 amino acids. The DNA of the CDR3 is TGTGCCAGCAGCCGAGGGACTAGCGGGAGGGCCCTCCCAGATACGCAGTATTTT. This sequence encodes CASSRGTSGRALPDTQYF.

There are a few counts of this clonotype. This beta chain represents an off-target read in a library built for alpha chains; its size is of limited meaning. The V call is TRBV7-8, the J call TRBJ2-6; D remains ambiguous. V shed 2 bases and J shed 2 bases, with 7 bases lying between them. Germline CDR1 reads SGHVS; CDR2 reads FQNEAQ. The CDR3 totals 15 residues. CDR3 nucleotide sequence: TGTGCCAGCAGCTTATCGAGCCCTGGGGCCAACGTCCTGACTTTC. This sequence encodes CASSLSSPGANVLTF.

Regarding this clonotype: Since the library was made to target alpha chains, this beta chain is a stray read and its abundance is not meaningful. The chain joins TRBV4-3 to TRBJ2-4; weak D call: TRBD1 (5 bases). The germline V gene has CDR1 LGHNA and CDR2 YSLEER. There are 18 residues in the CDR3. Trimming cost V 0 bases and J 2 bases, with 17 bases left between them. DNA for the CDR3: TGCGCCAGCAGCCAAGAAACAGGTCTGCCACCGTCCAAAAACATTCAGTACTTC. Translated, it gives CASSQETGLPPSKNIQYF.